This T cell receptor (beta chain) is from a study of shared clonotypes between healthy human individuals. Study results and limitations: Relative to clonotypes present in all four donors, those not shared had lower generation probabilities.

The CDR3 spans 17 residues. Trimming removed 5 bases from V and 0 bases from J; junction bases left unmatched: 12. CDR1 SGHTA and CDR2 FQGTGA come from the germline V gene. In the source study's methods: Without quality scores, immunoSEQ junctional reads could not be filtered like full-length reads. Sequencing was performed with immunoSEQ multiplex PCR; in TCRdb, only in-frame clones are kept and a portion is missing. That table supplies the V and J calls and clone size; D and trimming were determined from the DNA. Of about 2.4 million clones detected, more than 85% appear once; the ten largest clones hold about 0.39%. As concerns this clone: The antigen is not known.

Donors had no recently reported acute infections or vaccinations and were HIV-negative. The clonotype originates from a man aged 18-30 years in good health. Some clones in this sample may be carry-over from other donors' samples. The specimen was naive CD4+ T cells from PBMCs. Subset defined: CD45RA+ positively selected. The chain is built from TRBV7-3 and TRBJ2-7; 8 positions match TRBD1. DNA for the CDR3: TGTGCCAGCAGCGACAGGACAGGGTCGGTAAGCTCCTACGAGCAGTACTTC. Translation gives CASSDRTGSVSSYEQYF.